These T cell receptor beta chains were read from a single sample in a study of identical twins. TCRdb passed the 5' RACE reads through MiXCR, listing each CDR3 protein once. This sample has 500,000 to 550,000 distinct CDR3 sequences, with 20% to 25% found just once. These same data were also listed under a study on T cells expressing NK-cell markers.

Sample: CD4+ T cells sorted from blood. These TCRs come from a woman younger than 35 in good health. Both conserved end residues are trimmed from each CDR3.

13	TRBV20-1	SAGSAGREGNEQF
12	TRBV7-9	ASSMGQGTETQY
12	TRBV5-1	ASSLEGLYSPLH
13	TRBV5-6	ASSLSRSRTYEQY
13	TRBV9	ASTRTSGDYNEQF
13	TRBV19	ASSWDRGSSDEQY
13	TRBV6-1	ASSARGVRTDTQY
11	TRBV20-1	SARTSGINEQF
12	TRBV20-1	SARPQTMNYGYT
13	TRBV20-1	SAKLPRSAHNEQF
15	TRBV6-1	ASRRQGVAVMNTEAF
12	TRBV2	ASSIVDSGNTIY
12	TRBV7-2	ASSLFSGTYEQY
11	TRBV29-1	SVAIGLVSIQY
12	TRBV3-1	ASSFLARHNEQF
13	TRBV15	ATSREGQGGSGYT
10	TRBV7-3	ASSLNRGEQF
11	TRBV5-5	ASGKGAEETQY
11	TRBV30	AMETWKQETQY
16	TRBV12-5	ASGFVGAARITRNEQF
12	TRBV10-3	AILRDRGSYEQY
12	TRBV5-1	ASQVSGEPYEQY
15	TRBV5-1	ASSLPPGHGYTGELF
16	TRBV4-3	ASSPRDSLQPGANVLT
15	TRBV6-5	ASSYSRARQGPQEQY
11	TRBV2	ASSLEMTQEQF
13	TRBV5-6	ASSLGLGLQETQY
10	TRBV7-9	ASFAGNTEAF
12	TRBV4-2	ASSQGGARNIQY
14	TRBV9	ASSVAGLSMAYEQY
13	TRBV4-3	ASSHAGTGSYEQY
13	TRBV14	ASSRFTGAWTEAF
9	TRBV2	ASRGLAGQF
13	TRBV6-1	ASSGTGAPSYEQY
12	TRBV20-1	SAQIGGGADTQY
14	TRBV20-1	SARRLAGGSIDTQY
14	TRBV27	ASSFLARGKRNEQF
13	TRBV12-3/TRBV12-4	ASSLGDRVNEKLF
12	TRBV20-1	SARHPYSGNTIY
10	TRBV11-3	ASSWGPYTQY
14	TRBV19	ASTRRVGPFSYEQY